These 29 T cell receptor beta chains originate from one sample sequenced in a study of T cell clonality in common variable immunodeficiency. Whole-study findings and limits: Fewer deletions and N-nucleotide insertions were reportedly seen in common variable immunodeficiency TCR beta sequences.

Their recognized antigens are unknown. Here immunoSEQ multiplex PCR was the method, and the copy in TCRdb shows in-frame clones only, minus some. In total the sample includes approximately 29,000 clones, none of them seen once. The sample taken for sequencing was peripheral blood mononuclear cells. The origin of the receptors is a human donor with common variable immunodeficiency.

On this clone itself: Coverage ceases 3 residues before the CDR3 finishes, and the germline J gene fills in the end. The rearrangement joins TRBV18 to TRBJ2-2; D not resolved. In germline, CDR1 is KGHSH, CDR2 LQKENI. This CDR3 comprises 15 residues. V lost 3 bases and J lost 0, with 8 bases in between. CDR3 DNA (partial): TGTGCCAGCTCACCGGGTGACTCGAACACCGGGGAG. Amino acid sequence: CASSPGDSNTGE. The whole CDR3 reads CASSPGDSNTGELFF. Complete variable domain (other parts from reference TRBV18 and TRBJ2-2): NAGVMQNPRHLVRRRGQEARLRCSPMKGHSHVYWYRQLPEEGLKFMVYLQKENIIDESGMPKERFSAEFPKEGPSILRIQQVVRGDSAAYFCASSPGDSNTGELFFGEGSRLTVL.

Details on this clone: The CDR3 end falls 3 residues outside the read, so it is completed with the germline J gene. The chain couples TRBV7-6 to TRBJ2-1; D is unclear. V gave up 3 bases and J gave up 8 bases, with 8 bases separating them. The CDR3 runs to 12 residues. Germline V gives CDR1 SGHVS, CDR2 FNYEAQ. The CDR3 here is CASSFEPHEQFF. The covered CDR3 bases are TGTGCCAGCAGCTTTGAGCCCCATGAG.

Within the sample, this clone is medium-sized. The sequenced part of the CDR3 DNA is TGTGCCAGCAGCACTAGGGGGGGGACTGAA. Its protein product is CASSTRGGTE. The entire CDR3 protein is CASSTRGGTEAFF. The chain is built from TRBV11-3 and TRBJ1-1; tentatively, D is TRBD1 (6 bases). The sequenced fragment ends 3 residues before the CDR3 boundary, so the rest is inferred from the germline J gene. The CDR3 length is 13 residues. The V gene's germline CDR1 is SGHNT and CDR2 YENEEA. The V end was cut by 5 bases, the J end by 5 bases, with 12 bases between.

Points on this clone: The read gets to within 3 residues of the CDR3 end, and the germline J gene fills in the rest. This chain joins TRBV7-2 and TRBJ2-5; a possible D gene is TRBD2 (5 bases). The CDR3 is 13 residues long. Trimming pared 4 bases from V and 1 base from J, leaving 7 bases between. Germline CDR1 and CDR2: SGHTA and FQGNSA. The part of the CDR3 DNA that was read is TGTGCCAGCAGCTGGACTCGCCAAGAGACC. Amino acids: CASSWTRQET. The whole CDR3 sequence is CASSWTRQETQYF.

The table lists this clone with a few counts. The CDR3 end falls 3 residues outside the read, so it is completed with the germline J gene. The V call is TRBV7-6, the J call TRBJ2-6; the D gene is possibly TRBD1 (6 bases). Per germline, CDR1 SGHVS and CDR2 FNYEAQ. Trimming pared 10 bases from V and 0 bases from J, leaving 19 bases between. This CDR3 has 17 amino acids. CDR3 DNA, as far as it was read: TGTGCCACGACGACACAGGGTTCCGTCTCTGGGGCCAACGTC. Its translation is CATTTQGSVSGANV. The CDR3 in its entirety is CATTTQGSVSGANVLTF.

Note on this clone: The sequence runs out 3 residues before the end of the CDR3; the remainder is reconstructed from the germline J gene. This chain connects TRBV6-2 or TRBV6-3 to TRBJ1-5; maybe TRBD1 (5 bases). Trimming took off 0 bases at V and 3 bases at J, with 15 bases between the two ends. There are 17 residues in the CDR3. Germline-derived CDR1 and CDR2 are MNHEY and SVGEGT. Incomplete CDR3 DNA: TGTGCCAGCAGTTACTCGCGAGACAGAGGATCCAATCAGCCC. Protein product: CASSYSRDRGSNQP. Given in full, the CDR3 is CASSYSRDRGSNQPQHF.

This clone turned up a few times. The observed sequence ends 3 residues before the CDR3 terminus, with the missing tail filled in from the germline J gene. V is TRBV10-2 and J is TRBJ2-2; 15 bases are shared with TRBD2. CDR1 is WSHSY and CDR2 is SAAADI in the germline V gene. CDR3 length: 15 residues. The V gene end was trimmed by 6 bases and the J gene end by 7 bases; junction bases not matched to a gene: 3. CDR3 bases read: TGCGCCAGCAGGGGACTAGCGGGGGGAATCGGGGAG. As protein: CASRGLAGGIGE. In full, the CDR3 is CASRGLAGGIGELFF.

A remark on this clone: The read ends 3 residues before the CDR3 terminus; that terminus is restored from the germline J gene. This chain links TRBV5-5 with TRBJ2-7; possibly TRBD1 for D (5 bases). The CDR3 is 15 amino acids. Trimming stripped 4 bases from V and 2 bases from J, with 16 bases between. The germline V gene has CDR1 SGHKS and CDR2 YYEKEE (reference sequence). This chain's CDR3 is CASSLSAGLTYEQYF. The covered CDR3 bases are TGTGCCAGCAGCCTCTCGGCAGGGCTTACCTACGAG.

At least ten counts were recorded for this clone. The sequenced fragment ends 3 residues before the CDR3 boundary, so the rest is inferred from the germline J gene. The chain carries TRBV7-2 and TRBJ2-1, with D uncertain. The CDR3 is 14 residues long. Trimming took 3 bases from V and 6 from J, leaving 12 bases between them. From germline, CDR1 is SGHTA and CDR2 FQGNSA. CDR3 bases read: TGTGCCAGCAGCTTTACCGTTGCAGGCAATGAG. Its protein product is CASSFTVAGNE. The complete CDR3 sequence is CASSFTVAGNEQFF.

With regard to this clone: Sequencing ends 3 residues short of the CDR3 end; the germline J gene provides the rest. The gene calls are TRBV6-1 and TRBJ2-7, with TRBD1 matching 8 bases. Trimming at V came to 3 bases and at J to 0 bases, leaving 4 bases not matched to a gene. CDR3 length: 15 amino acids. Germline loops: CDR1 MNHNS, CDR2 SASEGT. The CDR3 protein is CASSDRQGRSYEQYF. The sequenced CDR3 bases are TGTGCCAGCAGTGACCGACAGGGGCGCTCCTACGAG.

The sample holds a few counts of this clone. From the germline J gene comes the end of the CDR3, since the read stops 3 residues before it. The chain couples TRBV5-1 to TRBJ2-7; D is perhaps TRBD1 or TRBD2 (7 bases each). The CDR3 covers 15 residues. Germline V gene sequence: CDR1 SGHRS, CDR2 YFSETQ. V was shortened by 0 bases and J by 2 bases, with 12 bases between the two germline ends. The chain's CDR3 is CASSLGAGQTYEQYF. CDR3 DNA (partial): TGCGCCAGCAGCTTGGGAGCGGGACAGACCTACGAG. Looking up the rest from reference TRBV5-1 and TRBJ2-7 gives the full variable domain: KAGVTQTPRYLIKTRGQQVTLSCSPISGHRSVSWYQQTPGQGLQFLFEYFSETQRNKGNFPGRFSGRQFSNSRSEMNVSTLELGDSALYLCASSLGAGQTYEQYFGPGTRLTVT.

This clone turned up a few times. The read comes to an end 3 residues before the CDR3 does, leaving the germline J gene to fill in the end. The chain couples TRBV2 to TRBJ2-7; the match to TRBD1 covers 7 bases. The CDR3 contains 13 residues. Trimming cost V 10 bases and J 2 bases; bases outside gene matches: 8. Per germline, CDR1 SNHLY and CDR2 FYNNEI. CDR3 sequence reads: CANNRDRPYEQYF. Incomplete CDR3 DNA: TGTGCCAACAATCGGGACAGACCCTACGAG.

There are a few counts of this clone. The DNA ends 3 residues before the CDR3 does, and the rest of the CDR3 is filled in from the germline J gene. The chain recombines TRBV7-3 with TRBJ2-1, with TRBD1 matching 7 bases. The CDR3 runs to 16 residues. Germline V gives CDR1 SGHTA, CDR2 FQGTGA. Germline trimming cut 4 bases from V and 6 bases from J; bases unmatched to any gene: 12. CDR3 DNA (partial): TGTGCCAGCAGCTCCAGGGGGACCTTGGGGAGCAATGAG. Amino acid sequence: CASSSRGTLGSNE. The complete CDR3 sequence is CASSSRGTLGSNEQFF.

This clone was seen repeatedly, ten times or more. CDR3 amino acids: CSATPGKGAGANVLTF. The sequenced part of the CDR3 DNA is TGCAGTGCTACCCCAGGGAAAGGGGCTGGGGCCAACGTC. The V gene is TRBV20-1, the J gene TRBJ2-6, with D possibly TRBD1 on 5 matching bases. The read finishes 3 residues shy of the CDR3 end, and the germline J gene is used to complete it. CDR3 length equals 16 residues. V lost 4 bases to trimming and J lost 2 bases, with 15 bases between them. The V gene's germline CDR1 is DFQATT and CDR2 SNEGSKA (reference sequence).

This clone was observed a handful of times. The read comes to an end 3 residues before the CDR3 does, leaving the germline J gene to fill in the end. V usage is TRBV6-2 or TRBV6-3 and J usage is TRBJ2-7, with TRBD1 matching 10 bases. Trimming removed 7 bases from V and 5 bases from J; junction bases left unmatched: 11. The CDR3 length is 15 residues. Germline CDR1 is MNHEY and CDR2 is SVGEGT. The CDR3 reads CASISPGQGRHEQYF. The CDR3 DNA, read in part, is TGTGCCAGCATTTCACCGGGACAGGGGAGGCACGAG.

The sample holds a few counts of this clone. The CDR3 end falls 3 residues outside the read, so it is completed with the germline J gene. This chain links TRBV6-2 or TRBV6-3 with TRBJ1-5; 8 nucleotides agree with TRBD1. The CDR3 contains 17 residues. Trimming cost V 6 bases and J 0 bases; bases outside gene matches: 10. The germline V gene encodes CDR1 MNHEY and CDR2 SVGEGT. CDR3 DNA (partial): TGTGCCAGCAGCCTCCCGGGGACAGGACTTAGCAATCAGCCC. Translation gives CASSLPGTGLSNQP. The whole CDR3 sequence reads CASSLPGTGLSNQPQHF.

There are many counts of this clone. The read ends 3 residues shy of where the CDR3 ends; the end is completed using the germline J gene. V usage is TRBV7-2 and J usage is TRBJ1-2; the D gene is possibly TRBD1 (6 bases). From germline, CDR1 is SGHTA and CDR2 FQGNSA. V lost 0 bases, J lost 4 bases, and 15 bases lay in between. The CDR3 consists of 16 residues. The CDR3 protein is CASSLAQGRGGYGYTF. The sequenced CDR3 bases are TGTGCCAGCAGCTTAGCGCAGGGCAGGGGAGGCTATGGC.

This clone was observed at least ten times. The sequence runs out 3 residues before the end of the CDR3; the remainder is reconstructed from the germline J gene. The chain is built from TRBV2 and TRBJ1-5; D uncertain. The germline gives CDR1 SNHLY, CDR2 FYNNEI. Trimming cost V 6 bases and J 2 bases, with 14 bases left between them. CDR3 length: 15 amino acids. CDR3 loop: CASRKGSGGNQPQHF. CDR3 DNA, as far as it was read: TGTGCCAGCAGAAAAGGGTCCGGGGGCAATCAGCCC.

This clone was detected ten times or more. The read finishes 3 residues shy of the CDR3 end, and the germline J gene is used to complete it. The chain combines TRBV20-1 with TRBJ1-6; the D gene is possibly TRBD1 (5 bases). Germline loops: CDR1 DFQATT, CDR2 SNEGSKA (reference sequence). Trimming shortened V by 4 bases and J by 9 bases, and 16 bases separated the two germline ends. CDR3 size: 14 residues. The CDR3 here is CSANYGRESSPLHF. CDR3 DNA, as far as it was read: TGCAGTGCTAACTACGGCAGGGAGAGTTCACCC.

This clone was recorded many times. The observed sequence ends 3 residues before the CDR3 terminus, with the missing tail filled in from the germline J gene. This chain joins TRBV18 and TRBJ2-3, with D possibly called TRBD1 or TRBD2 (6 bases each). The CDR3 spans 16 residues. CDR1 and CDR2 from the germline V gene are KGHSH and LQKENI. Between the trimmed V and J ends, which lost 6 bases and 4 bases, there was a span of 20 bases. This chain's CDR3 is CASSPKPQGGADTQYF. The DNA read from the CDR3 is TGTGCCAGCTCTCCAAAACCACAGGGAGGAGCAGATACG.

This clone was recorded a few times. The CDR3 end falls 3 residues outside the read, so it is completed with the germline J gene. The chain links TRBV7-9 to TRBJ2-2, with TRBD1 matching 10 bases. Germline CDR1 is SEHNR and CDR2 is FQNEAQ (reference sequence). The CDR3 contains 14 residues. The ends lost 7 bases at V and 5 bases at J; junction bases unmatched: 4. Incomplete CDR3 DNA: TGTGCCAGCACGGGACAGGGGTGGACCGGGGAG. Amino acids: CASTGQGWTGE. The full CDR3 protein is CASTGQGWTGELFF.

This CDR3 reads CASSPQESTDTQYF. Partial CDR3 DNA: TGTGCCAGCAGCCCCCAGGAGAGCACAGATACG. This sequence joins TRBV11-3 and TRBJ2-3, with unresolved D. The read terminates 3 residues before the CDR3 end, so the remaining end is supplied by the germline J gene. V lost 5 bases and J lost 0, with 9 bases in between. Germline assignment: CDR1 SGHNT and CDR2 YENEEA. The CDR3 sequence is 14 residues long. Together with reference TRBV11-3 and TRBJ2-3, the CDR3 gives the full variable domain: EAGVVQSPRYKIIEKKQPVAFWCNPISGHNTLYWYLQNLGQGPELLIRYENEEAVDDSQLPKDRFSAERLKGVDSTLKIQPAELGDSAVYLCASSPQESTDTQYFGPGTRLTVL.

A note on this clone: The sequence runs out 3 residues before the end of the CDR3; the remainder is reconstructed from the germline J gene. V usage is TRBV18 and J usage is TRBJ2-3; 8 bases are a match to TRBD1. The CDR3 sequence is 16 residues long. V lost 1 base to trimming and J lost 1 base; unmatched junction nucleotides: 4. CDR1 and CDR2 from the germline V gene are KGHSH and LQKENI. Incomplete CDR3 DNA: TGTGCCAGCTCACCACTGGGACAGGTGGGCACAGATACG. Protein sequence: CASSPLGQVGTDT. In full, the CDR3 reads CASSPLGQVGTDTQYF. Full variable domain (rest looked up from reference TRBV18 and TRBJ2-3): NAGVMQNPRHLVRRRGQEARLRCSPMKGHSHVYWYRQLPEEGLKFMVYLQKENIIDESGMPKERFSAEFPKEGPSILRIQQVVRGDSAAYFCASSPLGQVGTDTQYFGPGTRLTVL.

This clone was recorded many times. The read comes to an end 3 residues before the CDR3 does, leaving the germline J gene to fill in the end. J is TRBJ2-5 and V is TRBV5-4, with TRBD1 identical over 7 bases. V lost 5 bases, J lost 5 bases, and 6 bases stayed unmatched. Germline CDR1 and CDR2: SGHNT and YYREEE (reference sequence). CDR3 length: 13 amino acids. The part of the CDR3 DNA that was read is TGTGCCAGCAGTCTTAGGGACAGCGAGACC. This encodes CASSLRDSET. Given in full, the CDR3 is CASSLRDSETQYF.

Only a few counts were recorded for this clone. The read halts 3 residues ahead of the CDR3 end, with the missing end drawn from the germline J gene. The V and J genes are TRBV7-9 and TRBJ1-6, with 7 bases aligning to TRBD1. Germline V gene sequence: CDR1 SEHNR, CDR2 FQNEAQ (reference sequence). This CDR3 spans 15 amino acids. The trim removed 5 bases at V and 11 bases at J, leaving 12 bases unmatched. The CDR3 is CASSPPGGLGAPLHF. Incomplete CDR3 DNA: TGTGCCAGCAGCCCGCCAGGGGGGCTAGGCGCACCC. Combining the CDR3 with reference TRBV7-9 and TRBJ1-6 gives the whole variable domain DTGVSQNPRHKITKRGQNVTFRCDPISEHNRLYWYRQTLGQGPEFLTYFQNEAQLEKSRLLSDRFSAERPKGSFSTLEIQRTEQGDSAMYLCASSPPGGLGAPLHFGNGTRLTVT.

This clone was detected only a few times. The read ends 3 residues shy of where the CDR3 ends; the end is completed using the germline J gene. This sequence joins TRBV7-3 and TRBJ2-7; TRBD2 is a possible D gene (5 bases). Per germline, CDR1 SGHTA and CDR2 FQGTGA. V dropped 5 bases and J dropped 1 base, with 12 bases sitting between them. The CDR3 loop spans 14 amino acids. CDR3 region: CASSASRTSYEQYF. Incomplete CDR3 DNA: TGTGCCAGCAGCGCTTCCCGGACTTCCTACGAG.

Concerning this clone itself: The CDR3 end lies 3 residues beyond the end of the read and is filled in from the germline J gene. The chain employs TRBV7-2 and TRBJ2-1; 7 bases match TRBD1. Germline V gene sequence: CDR1 SGHTA, CDR2 FQGNSA. Trimming cost V 5 bases and J 2 bases; bases outside gene matches: 6. CDR3 length equals 15 residues. This CDR3 is CASSSRGMAYNEQFF. Partial CDR3 DNA: TGTGCCAGCAGCAGCAGGGGGATGGCCTACAATGAG.

This clone was counted ten times or more. With the read ending 3 residues before the CDR3 end, the germline J gene is used to fill in that end. V gene TRBV5-1 combines with J gene TRBJ1-5; the D gene is possibly TRBD1 (5 bases). This CDR3 is 16 amino acids long. V was clipped by 0 bases and J by 0 bases, with 10 bases between them. Per germline, CDR1 SGHRS and CDR2 YFSETQ. Partial CDR3 DNA: TGCGCCAGCAGCTTGGAGGGGCCGAATAGCAATCAGCCC. Translated, it gives CASSLEGPNSNQP. The entire CDR3 reads CASSLEGPNSNQPQHF.

This clone was seen many times. CDR3 bases read: TGTGCCAGCAGTGTTGAGGGTGCAGAGACC. Amino acids: CASSVEGAET. The CDR3 in full is CASSVEGAETQYF. V and J are TRBV2 and TRBJ2-5; weak D call: TRBD2 (5 bases). The read finishes 3 residues shy of the CDR3 end, and the germline J gene is used to complete it. The CDR3 loop spans 13 amino acids. V was shortened by 4 bases and J by 4 bases, with 10 bases between the two germline ends. Germline values: CDR1 SNHLY, CDR2 FYNNEI.